Reported below is one TCR beta chain. Its target is unknown. Germline V gives CDR1 LNHNV, CDR2 YYDKDF (reference sequence). With 0 bases clipped from V and 4 bases from J, the junction kept 3 bases outside the gene matches. The CDR3 spans 16 residues. A multiplex PCR was run with 60 Vbeta primers and 13 Jbeta primers. The method was immunoSEQ multiplex PCR; TCRdb's version includes in-frame clones alone and lacks a portion of them. The table includes approximately 150,000 clones, around 80% detected once. This sample was taken from a study of cytomegalovirus exposure and HLA in healthy donors. Findings and caveats of the study: In vitro confirmation showed a few CMV-associated chains to be CMV antigen specific. Accurate prediction of most subjects' HLA-A and HLA-B alleles from TCR beta sequences was reported.

The sequenced material came from PBMCs. The receptor was derived from a male donor in good health and CMV-seronegative. The chain carries TRBV15 and TRBJ2-5, with 12 bases that match TRBD1. The CDR3 spells CATSREGQGARETQYF. The CDR3, as DNA: TGTGCCACCAGCAGAGAGGGACAGGGGGCGCGAGAGACCCAGTACTTC.